This T cell receptor beta chain originates from a study of STAT5B mutations in CD4+ large granular lymphocyte leukemia. Points on this clone: Its antigen is as yet unknown.

The CDR3 length is 14 residues. The V segment lost 6 bases and the J segment 0 bases; nucleotides outside the gene matches: 2. Germline V CDR1 and CDR2: SNHLY, FYNNEI. Broader study findings: 8/27 top patient clones versus 2/35 control clones were TRBV06-family. Without HLA matching, higher CD4+ than CD8+ T-LGLL clonality could reflect small sample size.

The data were produced by immunoSEQ multiplex PCR, yet TCRdb's version contains in-frame clones alone and is incomplete. The table has 37,000 or so clones, about four fifths seen once. The clonotype was recovered from a human donor in good health. The genes are TRBV2 and TRBJ2-1, with TRBD1 matching over 7 bases. The sample consisted of CD4+ T cells from blood buffy coats. This CDR3 is CASSRTGSYNEQFF. The DNA of the CDR3 is TGTGCCAGCAGCCGGACAGGCTCCTACAATGAGCAGTTCTTC.